This paragraph reports one TCR beta chain. This clone's antigen is unknown. No base qualities exist here, and no much larger clone lies one base off it. The CDR3 measures 14 amino acids from cysteine to phenylalanine. This entry keeps only the CDR3 DNA: 42 bases, framed from base 1. Ends trimmed: V by 4 bases, J by 5 bases; bases unmatched to a gene: 6. CDR1 is given as KGHDR and CDR2 as SFDVKD, both from the germline V gene. Rearranged TRB sequences spanning V, D and J segments were amplified in a multiplex touch-down PCR with a mixed TRB-A/B primer pool. Illumina adapters and sample indices were added to the amplicons in two consecutive PCR reactions performed with Phusion HS II polymerase. The amplicons were purified from gel with the NucleoSpin Gel and PCR Clean-up kit and then assessed with Qubit and an Agilent 2100 Bioanalyzer. Sequencing of the libraries was done on an Illumina MiSeq with paired-end, single-indexed 600-cycle runs. Under the source paper's analysis protocol: MiXCR versions 2.12 and 3.0.5 were used to process the TRB sequences. Each unique CDR3 nucleotide sequence was treated as one clone, and only productive sequences with two or more reads were kept. Repertoire metrics included Shannon diversity, evenness, clonality (one minus evenness), and alpha-parameterized diversity profiles from alpha 0 to 5. Generation probabilities of clones in paired pre- and post-chemotherapy samples were computed with the IGoR algorithm. Clones were called with MiXCR by TCRdb after fastp trimmed the public reads at Q25, and only in-frame beta chains were retained. Each entry is one CDR3 protein sequence, shown with its most common DNA and genes. The V and J calls were not made by the authors but by TCRdb's processing. This sample has approximately 3,100 distinct CDR3 sequences in its table, and approximately 24% of those were observed once. Just under 9% of the sample rests with the top ten.

This record belongs to a study of T cell repertoires in aging, cancer and after chemotherapy (dated by TCRdb to between 2019 and 2020). The study in broad terms: Six donor age groups were covered, ranging from 30 or younger up to 70 or older, and each group contained at least three individuals. Alongside 95 to 100 healthy donors serving as a reference group, the cohort included some 220 cancer patients, of whom roughly 91 had hematological cancers and around 120 had solid cancers. In the solid tumor group, the paired samples taken before and after chemotherapy came from brain tumor (glioblastoma) patients given temozolomide-based therapy. To look at immunoaging and at how T cells reconstitute after chemotherapy, the study profiled TCR beta repertoires in peripheral blood from both healthy donors and cancer patients. Several million TCR reads were contained in the full dataset.

What the research found in general, with its limitations: In both cancer cohorts, median generation probability rose over the chemotherapy interval, which suggests that the repertoire was reconstituted through rebound thymic output. In healthy donors, the decline in TCR diversity with age was mainly explained by loss of richness, whereas in cancer patients loss of evenness was also found to contribute. Compared with age-matched healthy donors, untreated patients with hematological or solid cancers had significantly lower TCR diversity and higher clonality in blood. According to the authors, the repertoire data do not allow conclusions to be drawn about immunological memory after chemotherapy.

Instead of sorted cells or RNA, genomic DNA extracted from peripheral blood served as the source for amplifying TCR beta rearrangements. The V and J segments used are TRBV24-1 and TRBJ2-7, with TRBD2 identical over 8 junction bases. Sequencing was carried out using blood. The origin of this receptor is a human donor with a solid tumor. The nucleotide sequence is TGTGCCACCAGTGACCCGACTAGCGCCGACGAGCAGTACTTC. Its translation is CATSDPTSADEQYF.